This T cell receptor beta chain derives from a study of early T cells in non-severe SARS-CoV-2 infection. Whole-study results and caveats: Private and CD4 specificities were missed by VDJdb matching, skewed to anti-spike CD8.

The table lists this clonotype with a few counts. Its target is unknown. The CDR3 length is 14 residues. V was clipped by 0 bases and J by 2 bases, with 8 bases between them. Germline CDR1 reads SGDLS; CDR2 reads YYNGEE. TCRdb processed the 5' RACE reads anew with MiXCR; each CDR3 protein has one entry. The sample lists about 64,000 distinct CDR3 sequences; approximately 8.8% were seen once. Material: whole blood, obtained at baseline. V usage is TRBV9 and J usage is TRBJ1-2; no firm D call. The clonotype originates from an adult who was a healthcare worker with PCR-confirmed SARS-CoV-2 infection or an uninfected control (not recorded which). The CDR3, as DNA: TGTGCCAGCAGCGTAGTATCTTCCAACTATGGCTACACCTTC. This translates into CASSVVSSNYGYTF.